The 14 T cell receptor beta chains below were found in one sample sequenced in a study of breast tumors, draining lymph nodes, adjacent tissues. Breast cancer patients provided tissue from their axillary draining lymph nodes. TCRdb reprocessed the multiplex PCR reads via MiXCR and lists one record per CDR3 protein. Of under 250,000 distinct CDR3 sequences in the sample, about 30% were seen once. The sequencing sample was made of axillary lymph node tissue. These receptors were taken from a female donor with breast cancer. Some clones in this sample may be carry-over from other donors' samples.

With regard to this clonotype: A single base separates this from a much larger clone, so it may be a read error. The rearrangement joins TRBV20-1 to TRBJ2-7; TRBD1 agrees at 7 bases. The germline V gene encodes CDR1 DFQATT and CDR2 SNEGSKA (reference sequence). The CDR3 totals 14 residues. The CDR3 is CSAYLQGTNYAQYF. The CDR3 DNA sequence: TGCAGTGCTTATTTACAGGGGACGAACTACGCGCAGTACTTC.

This clonotype was seen repeatedly, ten times or more. The V and J genes are TRBV7-6 and TRBJ2-5, with a weak D call TRBD1 (5 bases). Deletions cut 3 bases from V and 1 base from J, with 6 bases between. The CDR3 is 13 residues long. CDR1 is SGHVS and CDR2 is FNYEAQ in the germline V gene. The CDR3 is CASSLGRQETQYF. In DNA, the CDR3 is TGTGCCAGCAGCTTGGGGCGCCAAGAGACCCAGTACTTC.

A remark on this clonotype: This likely comes from a read error, as the CDR3 has no conserved phenylalanine or tryptophan at its end. The J gene is TRBJ2-5, the V gene TRBV6-2 or TRBV6-3; D is unresolved. Germline CDR1 and CDR2: MNHEY and SVGEGT. The CDR3 length is 15 residues. This chain's CDR3 is CASSHSSLRQETQYL. In DNA, the CDR3 is TGTGCCAGCAGTCACTCGAGCCTCAGACAAGAGACCCAGTACCTC.

A single count supports this clonotype. The rearrangement uses TRBV20-1 and TRBJ2-7; 8 bases agree with TRBD2. The length of the CDR3 is 16 residues. Germline V gene lookup returns CDR1 DFQATT and CDR2 SNEGSKA (reference sequence). V gave up 3 bases and J gave up 0 bases; unmatched junction bases: 10. The CDR3 is CSASVLAGGSSYEQYF. The CDR3, as DNA: TGCAGTGCTAGTGTTCTAGCGGGTGGGAGCTCCTACGAGCAGTACTTC.

Of note for this clonotype: This could be a read error, since a much larger clone is one nucleotide away. The chain joins TRBV19 to TRBJ2-5, with no clear D. Germline V gene data show CDR1 as LNHDA and CDR2 as SQIVND (reference sequence). The CDR3 contains 15 residues. V was pared by 3 bases and J by 3 bases, with 14 bases between. The CDR3 DNA sequence: TGTGCCAGTAGTATTCTCGGCGGTTGGGAAGAGACCCAGTACTTC. Translation: CASSILGGWEETQYF.

This clonotype was seen repeatedly, ten times or more. The V gene is TRBV6-6, the J gene TRBJ2-5, with 7 bases fitting TRBD1. V was pared by 6 bases and J by 3 bases, with 4 bases of the junction left unmatched. CDR1 MNHNY and CDR2 SVGAGI come from the germline V gene (reference sequence). The CDR3 has 13 residues. CDR3: CASRHRGEETQYF. The DNA for the CDR3 is TGTGCCAGCAGGCACAGGGGTGAAGAGACCCAGTACTTC.

This clonotype was detected ten times or more. The chain is built from TRBV4-1 and TRBJ2-2, with D perhaps matching TRBD2 (6 bases). Trimming took off 1 base at V and 3 bases at J, with 18 bases between the two ends. Germline V gene lookup returns CDR1 MGHRA and CDR2 YSYEKL. CDR3 size: 18 residues. The CDR3 protein is CASSQASPGVGDTGELFF. The CDR3 DNA reads as TGCGCCAGCAGCCAAGCCTCACCGGGAGTAGGCGACACCGGGGAGCTGTTTTTT.

This clonotype showed up just a few times. A much more abundant neighbour one base away suggests this may be a read error. V gene TRBV5-4 combines with J gene TRBJ2-3; D perhaps matches TRBD1 (6 bases). Per germline, CDR1 SGHNT and CDR2 YYREEE (reference sequence). CDR3 length: 15 amino acids. V was pared by 4 bases and J by 2 bases, with 14 bases between. CDR3 DNA sequence: TGTGCCAGCAGCCTGAGGACAGCGGCCACAGATACGCAGTATTTT. This codes for CASSLRTAATDTQYF. Complete variable domain (other parts from reference TRBV5-4 and TRBJ2-3): ETGVTQSPTHLIKTRGQQVTLRCSSQSGHNTVSWYQQALGQGPQFIFQYYREEENGRGNFPPRFSGLQFPNYSSELNVNALELDDSALYLCASSLRTAATDTQYFGPGTRLTVL.

The J gene is TRBJ2-3, the V gene TRBV11-2; 10 positions match TRBD1. This CDR3 region has 16 residues. Germline V gives CDR1 SGHAT, CDR2 FQNNGV. Trimming at V came to 5 bases and at J to 7 bases, leaving 12 bases not matched to a gene. This CDR3 is CASSPRGDRGVYTQYF. For the CDR3, the DNA is TGTGCCAGCAGCCCTAGGGGGGACAGGGGAGTGTATACGCAGTATTTT.

This clonotype has only a few counts. This rearrangement joins TRBV6-1 to TRBJ1-4; 7 nucleotides match TRBD1. The J segment lost 5 bases and the V segment lost 3 bases, leaving 6 bases of the junction unmatched. The CDR3 length is 15 residues. The V gene's germline CDR1 is MNHNS and CDR2 SASEGT. CDR3 nucleotides: TGTGCCAGCAGTGACGGGGACAGCAGAAATGAAAAACTGTTTTTT. As protein: CASSDGDSRNEKLFF.

The table lists this clonotype with many counts. The V and J genes are TRBV12-3 or TRBV12-4 and TRBJ1-3, with 9 bases matching TRBD1. This CDR3 comprises 14 residues. V gave up 6 bases and J gave up 7 bases; unmatched junction bases: 7. CDR3 residues: CASSRWTGENTIYF. The CDR3 nucleotides are TGTGCCAGCAGCCGATGGACAGGGGAGAACACCATATATTTT.

This clonotype was picked up many times. The chain recombines TRBV2 with TRBJ2-3; D is tentatively TRBD1 or TRBD2 (5 bases each). The CDR3 is 14 residues long. Trimming left V 6 bases short and J 1 base short, with 11 bases between. CDR1 and CDR2 from the germline V gene are SNHLY and FYNNEI. The CDR3 reads CASRGRGGTDTQYF. CDR3 sequence (DNA): TGTGCCAGCAGGGGACGTGGTGGCACAGATACGCAGTATTTT.

As regards this clonotype: A clone one base away is much larger, so this may be a read error. The CDR3 DNA follows: TGTGCCGGTGGGCCTAGCGGGAGGGTAGAATACGAGCAGTACTTC. It specifies CAGGPSGRVEYEQYF. V gene TRBV6-4 combines with J gene TRBJ2-7; 12 bases are shared with TRBD2. The germline CDR1 and CDR2 sequences are MRHNA and SNTAGT. This CDR3 comprises 15 residues. With 11 bases clipped from V and 4 bases from J, the junction kept 12 bases outside the gene matches.

J is TRBJ2-2 and V is TRBV20-1; 8 nucleotides line up with TRBD2. Looked up from germline, CDR1 is DFQATT and CDR2 is SNEGSKA (reference sequence). This CDR3 contains 14 residues. Unmatched junction bases numbered 7, after V lost 6 bases and J lost 4 bases. The CDR3 DNA follows: TGCAGTGCAACAAGCGGGGGCGGCACCGGGGAGCTGTTTTTT. Amino acids: CSATSGGGTGELFF.